This T cell receptor beta chain was captured in a study of blood T cell repertoires in COVID-19 (TCRdb year 2020). Looking at the study overall: The collaborator samples originated in the United States, Italy and Spain and spanned the acute and convalescent phases of COVID-19. The prospective study material was composed of cDNA or gDNA derived from T cells, B-cell-depleted T cells, or PBMCs. Subjects who had been exposed to COVID-19, were actively infected with it, or had recovered from it provided the deeply sampled blood TCRbeta repertoires that made up the dataset. The repertoires were released in a freely available public database meant as a resource for research on the immune response to SARS-CoV-2. Samples were obtained from the ongoing ImmuneRACE study (first 160 participants) and from 1,254 subjects provided by 6 global collaborators. The sample metadata nearly always contained a de-identified subject ID, COVID-19 status, age in years and sex. Where available, HLA class I and class II types were taken from metadata supplied by the sample provider and were not determined by assay-based typing.

The CDR3 starts with the cysteine, ends with the phenylalanine, and has 16 residues. The read is trimmed to its CDR3 DNA, 48 bases read in frame from base 1. The germline V gene encodes CDR1 MNHEY and CDR2 SMNVEV (reference sequence). V was cut back by 8 bases and J by 4 bases, leaving a gap of 21 bases between them. The immunoSEQ Assay, a bias-controlled multiplex PCR, was used to amplify TCRbeta CDR3 regions from genomic DNA. In the source study's methods: Within the assay, amplification of reference gene primers was used to estimate how many nucleated cells each sample contained. To quantify the absolute abundance of each unique TCRbeta CDR3 rearrangement, sequence reads were collapsed and filtered. Productive Simpson clonality was computed per sample as the square root of Simpson's diversity index over productive rearrangements. TCRdb retrieved this table from immuneACCESS and kept in-frame rearrangements only. Not all clones are present; in checked studies, unresolved V genes account for under half, and no reason is known for the remainder. That table supplies the V and J calls and clone size; D and trimming were determined from the DNA. Counted in this sample were hundreds of thousands of clones; 75% to 95% of them appeared once. Less than 2.5% of the sample is held by the ten biggest clonotypes.

Points the paper makes about the study in general: The amount of clinical and demographic metadata varied by source and participant and was provided uncurated.

Participants in the prospective study were enrolled through a virtual design, were aged 18 to 89 years, and lived in 24 United States geographic areas. In the prospective study, participants were assigned to cohorts based on the clinical history participants reported in a screening survey and a study questionnaire. ImmuneRACE Cohort 3 recovered participants were defined by two consecutive negative NP/OP PCR tests, healthcare professional clearance, or symptom resolution. In the prospective study, whole blood, serum and a nasopharyngeal or oropharyngeal swab were collected from each participant by mobile phlebotomists. Additional blood draws and questionnaires over an approximately two-month period could optionally be provided by prospective study participants. Blood samples from the prospective study were shipped frozen or at room temperature prior to DNA extraction. A remark on this clone: It has no known antigen specificity. No base qualities exist here, and no much larger clone lies one base off it.

This clonotype originated in a woman between 18 and 30 years old who had recovered from COVID-19. The sequencing input was PBMCs or T cells enriched from blood (not recorded which). The sequence is built from TRBV27 and TRBJ2-1, and perhaps TRBD1 as D gene, on 6 matching bases. The DNA sequence is given as TGTGCCAGCCATAAGAATCCAGGGGCAGGTTACAATGAGCAGTTCTTC. Translated, it gives CASHKNPGAGYNEQFF.